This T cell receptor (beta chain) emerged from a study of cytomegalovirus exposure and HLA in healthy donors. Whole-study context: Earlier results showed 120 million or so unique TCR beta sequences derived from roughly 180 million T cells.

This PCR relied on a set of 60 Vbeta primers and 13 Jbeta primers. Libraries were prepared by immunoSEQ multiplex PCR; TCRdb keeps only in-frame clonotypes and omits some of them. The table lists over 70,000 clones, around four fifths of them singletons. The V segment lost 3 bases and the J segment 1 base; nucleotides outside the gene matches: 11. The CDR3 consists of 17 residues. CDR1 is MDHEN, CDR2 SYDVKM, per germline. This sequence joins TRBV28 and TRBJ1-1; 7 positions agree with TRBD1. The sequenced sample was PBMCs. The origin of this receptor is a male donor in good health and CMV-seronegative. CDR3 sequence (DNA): TGTGCCAGCAGTTTTCCAACCTTAGGGACAGAGAACACTGAAGCTTTCTTT. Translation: CASSFPTLGTENTEAFF.